A selection of T cell receptor beta chains follows, all from one sample in a study of blood T cell repertoires in COVID-19. Only in-frame clones appear in the TCRdb table, and some are missing; sequencing was by immunoSEQ multiplex PCR. The sample has around 130,000 clones; approximately 89% are singletons. Sequenced sample: peripheral blood. The source is a human donor in a cohort sampled during active COVID-19. Each CDR3 is given with its conserved first and last residue. D genes are given only for firm matches. Clone size is not always given. Where it is, it says once, few, many or a class for expanded clones.

abundance: -
j_gene: TRBJ2-1
v_gene: TRBV11-2
d_gene: -
CDR3aa: CASSSLRGGHNEQFF
CDR3nt: TGTGCCAGCAGCTCCCTACGTGGGGGCCACAATGAGCAGTTCTTC

abundance: once
j_gene: TRBJ2-3
v_gene: TRBV29-1
d_gene: -
CDR3aa: CSERLGDTQYF
CDR3nt: TGCAGCGAGAGACTGGGAGATACGCAGTATTTT

abundance: -
j_gene: TRBJ1-6
v_gene: TRBV18
d_gene: TRBD1
CDR3aa: CASSPGTGINSPLHF
CDR3nt: TGTGCCAGCTCACCAGGGACAGGGATTAATTCACCCCTCCACTTT

abundance: -
j_gene: TRBJ1-2
v_gene: TRBV5-1
d_gene: -
CDR3aa: CASSLEGNHGYTF
CDR3nt: TGCGCCAGCAGCTTGGAGGGGAACCATGGCTACACCTTC

abundance: few
j_gene: TRBJ2-2
v_gene: TRBV5-1
d_gene: TRBD2
CDR3aa: CASSIAGTSGLSGELFF
CDR3nt: TGCGCCAGCAGCATAGCCGGGACTAGCGGGTTATCCGGGGAGCTGTTTTTT

abundance: -
j_gene: TRBJ2-1
v_gene: TRBV27
d_gene: -
CDR3aa: CASSFSGFLFF
CDR3nt: TGTGCCAGCAGTTTCTCAGGATTTCTGTTCTTC

abundance: once
j_gene: TRBJ1-6
v_gene: TRBV30
d_gene: -
CDR3aa: CASGRQYNSPLHF
CDR3nt: TGTGCTAGCGGTCGACAGTATAATTCACCCCTCCACTTT

abundance: -
j_gene: TRBJ1-1
v_gene: TRBV6-2/TRBV6-3
d_gene: -
CDR3aa: CASSYRGVTEAFF
CDR3nt: TGTGCCAGCAGTTACCGGGGGGTAACTGAAGCTTTCTTT

abundance: -
j_gene: TRBJ1-3
v_gene: TRBV2
d_gene: -
CDR3aa: CASSEAGAGNTIYF
CDR3nt: TGTGCCAGCAGTGAAGCAGGGGCTGGAAACACCATATATTTT

abundance: few
j_gene: TRBJ1-1
v_gene: TRBV30
d_gene: -
CDR3aa: CAWSRVGLGTEAFF
CDR3nt: TGTGCCTGGAGTCGGGTAGGCCTGGGCACTGAAGCTTTCTTT

abundance: -
j_gene: TRBJ2-5
v_gene: TRBV21-1
d_gene: -
CDR3aa: CASSKANSGGIVETQYF
CDR3nt: TGTGCCAGCAGCAAAGCTAATAGCGGGGGCATAGTAGAGACCCAGTACTTC

abundance: -
j_gene: TRBJ2-5
v_gene: TRBV5-1
d_gene: -
CDR3aa: CASSLAGGQETQYF
CDR3nt: TGCGCCAGCAGCTTGGCCGGGGGACAAGAGACCCAGTACTTC

abundance: -
j_gene: TRBJ1-2
v_gene: TRBV10-3
d_gene: -
CDR3aa: CAITEDGYGYTF
CDR3nt: TGTGCCATCACCGAGGATGGATATGGCTACACCTTC

abundance: -
j_gene: TRBJ1-2
v_gene: TRBV9
d_gene: -
CDR3aa: CASSVGRGYTF
CDR3nt: TGTGCCAGCAGCGTAGGGAGGGGCTACACCTTC

abundance: once
j_gene: TRBJ2-3
v_gene: TRBV24-1
d_gene: -
CDR3aa: CATSDRTRDSTDTQYF
CDR3nt: TGTGCCACCAGTGACCGGACGCGGGACAGCACAGATACGCAGTATTTT

abundance: once
j_gene: TRBJ2-1
v_gene: TRBV7-2
d_gene: TRBD2
CDR3aa: CASSNPGGPYYNEQFF
CDR3nt: TGTGCCAGCAGCAACCCGGGAGGGCCATACTACAATGAGCAGTTCTTC

abundance: -
j_gene: TRBJ2-3
v_gene: TRBV7-2
d_gene: TRBD1
CDR3aa: CASSRDRGRTDTQYF
CDR3nt: TGTGCCAGCAGTCGGGACAGGGGCCGCACAGATACGCAGTATTTT

abundance: once
j_gene: TRBJ2-3
v_gene: TRBV14
d_gene: TRBD2
CDR3aa: CASSQMYDFFGSGRLTDTQYF
CDR3nt: TGTGCCAGCAGCCAAATGTATGATTTTTTTGGAAGCGGGAGACTCACAGATACGCAGTATTTT

abundance: -
j_gene: TRBJ1-1
v_gene: TRBV5-6
d_gene: -
CDR3aa: CASSLSGGRSTEAFF
CDR3nt: TGTGCCAGCAGCTTGTCGGGGGGTCGGAGCACTGAAGCTTTCTTT

abundance: -
j_gene: TRBJ2-5
v_gene: TRBV19
d_gene: TRBD2
CDR3aa: CASSIAGGPEETQYF
CDR3nt: TGTGCCAGTAGTATAGCGGGAGGGCCCGAAGAGACCCAGTACTTC

abundance: -
j_gene: TRBJ2-6
v_gene: TRBV30
d_gene: TRBD2
CDR3aa: CACPFSGSSTGANVLTF
CDR3nt: TGTGCCTGCCCTTTTAGCGGGAGCTCGACTGGGGCCAACGTCCTGACTTTC

abundance: -
j_gene: TRBJ1-5
v_gene: TRBV19
d_gene: -
CDR3aa: CASSISGDQPQHF
CDR3nt: TGTGCCAGTAGTATTTCCGGTGATCAGCCCCAGCATTTT

abundance: -
j_gene: TRBJ1-5
v_gene: TRBV7-8
d_gene: TRBD1
CDR3aa: CASSFDRGAVHSNQPQHF
CDR3nt: TGTGCCAGCAGCTTCGACAGGGGCGCGGTTCATAGCAATCAGCCCCAGCATTTT

abundance: -
j_gene: TRBJ1-3
v_gene: TRBV19
d_gene: -
CDR3aa: CASSIGNTGNTIYF
CDR3nt: TGTGCCAGTAGTATTGGCAATACTGGAAACACCATATATTTT

abundance: -
j_gene: TRBJ2-3
v_gene: TRBV12-3/TRBV12-4
d_gene: -
CDR3aa: CASSPQERAVQYF
CDR3nt: TGTGCCAGCAGTCCACAGGAGCGGGCGGTGCAGTATTTT

abundance: -
j_gene: TRBJ2-1
v_gene: TRBV15
d_gene: -
CDR3aa: CATSRELANEQFF
CDR3nt: TGTGCCACCAGCAGAGAACTAGCCAATGAGCAGTTCTTC

abundance: -
j_gene: TRBJ2-1
v_gene: TRBV9
d_gene: -
CDR3aa: CASSPLGANNEQFF
CDR3nt: TGTGCCAGCAGCCCTCTTGGGGCTAACAATGAGCAGTTCTTC

abundance: -
j_gene: TRBJ2-2
v_gene: TRBV5-8
d_gene: TRBD2
CDR3aa: CASSLLAGMVGELFF
CDR3nt: TGTGCCAGCAGTTTACTAGCGGGAATGGTCGGGGAGCTGTTTTTT

abundance: -
j_gene: TRBJ1-1
v_gene: TRBV18
d_gene: -
CDR3aa: CASSPTQDMNTEAFF
CDR3nt: TGTGCCAGCTCACCAACCCAGGACATGAACACTGAAGCTTTCTTT

abundance: few
j_gene: TRBJ1-1
v_gene: TRBV5-4
d_gene: -
CDR3aa: CASSLGPDTYTEAFF
CDR3nt: TGTGCCAGCAGCTTGGGGCCAGACACTTACACTGAAGCTTTCTTT

abundance: -
j_gene: TRBJ1-1
v_gene: TRBV19
d_gene: TRBD1
CDR3aa: CASSPGGTEAFF
CDR3nt: TGTGCCAGTAGCCCAGGGGGCACTGAAGCTTTCTTT

abundance: -
j_gene: TRBJ2-3
v_gene: TRBV12-5
d_gene: -
CDR3aa: CASSLPSPDTQYF
CDR3nt: TGTGCTAGTTCCCTCCCGTCCCCAGATACGCAGTATTTT

abundance: -
j_gene: TRBJ2-1
v_gene: TRBV2
d_gene: TRBD1
CDR3aa: CASLTGTSYNEQFF
CDR3nt: TGTGCCAGTCTGACAGGGACCTCCTACAATGAGCAGTTCTTC

abundance: -
j_gene: TRBJ2-3
v_gene: TRBV14
d_gene: TRBD2
CDR3aa: CASSRGGIASTDTQYF
CDR3nt: TGTGCCAGCAGCCGGGGGGGTATCGCTAGCACAGATACGCAGTATTTT

abundance: -
j_gene: TRBJ2-5
v_gene: TRBV6-6
d_gene: TRBD2
CDR3aa: CASRNLAGGQETQYF
CDR3nt: TGTGCCAGCAGGAATCTAGCGGGGGGGCAAGAGACCCAGTACTTC

abundance: -
j_gene: TRBJ2-2
v_gene: TRBV19
d_gene: -
CDR3aa: CASRRGLVDTGELFF
CDR3nt: TGTGCCAGTCGCAGAGGCCTAGTCGACACCGGGGAGCTGTTTTTT

abundance: -
j_gene: TRBJ1-3
v_gene: TRBV27
d_gene: TRBD1
CDR3aa: CASRLTGGRDTIYF
CDR3nt: TGTGCCAGCAGATTAACAGGGGGCAGGGACACCATATATTTT

abundance: once
j_gene: TRBJ2-1
v_gene: TRBV5-1
d_gene: TRBD1
CDR3aa: CASCRGQTYNEQFF
CDR3nt: TGCGCCAGCTGTCGGGGACAGACCTACAATGAGCAGTTCTTC

abundance: -
j_gene: TRBJ2-7
v_gene: TRBV30
d_gene: -
CDR3aa: CAWMNGNSYEQYF
CDR3nt: TGTGCCTGGATGAACGGGAACTCCTACGAGCAGTACTTC

abundance: -
j_gene: TRBJ2-5
v_gene: TRBV7-6
d_gene: -
CDR3aa: CASSLPGVGQETQYF
CDR3nt: TGTGCCAGCAGCTTGCCCGGGGTTGGCCAAGAGACCCAGTACTTC

abundance: once
j_gene: TRBJ2-3
v_gene: TRBV10-3
d_gene: TRBD1
CDR3aa: CAISDGTASEQYF
CDR3nt: TGTGCCATCAGCGACGGGACAGCCAGTGAGCAGTATTTT

abundance: -
j_gene: TRBJ2-1
v_gene: TRBV5-6
d_gene: TRBD2
CDR3aa: CASSLLGNPSGTGNEQFF
CDR3nt: TGTGCCAGCAGCTTACTCGGTAATCCCAGCGGGACTGGGAATGAGCAGTTCTTC

abundance: -
j_gene: TRBJ2-3
v_gene: TRBV29-1
d_gene: -
CDR3aa: CSVGRLPGDTQYF
CDR3nt: TGCAGCGTTGGTAGACTCCCGGGAGATACGCAGTATTTT

abundance: few
j_gene: TRBJ1-5
v_gene: TRBV5-5
d_gene: -
CDR3aa: CASSALPHAGNQPQHF
CDR3nt: TGTGCCAGCAGCGCCTTGCCACATGCCGGCAATCAGCCCCAGCATTTT

abundance: -
j_gene: TRBJ1-6
v_gene: TRBV5-1
d_gene: -
CDR3aa: CASSRELGSSSYNSPLHF
CDR3nt: TGCGCCAGCAGCAGGGAGCTCGGGTCGAGCTCCTATAATTCACCCCTCCACTTT

abundance: once
j_gene: TRBJ2-5
v_gene: TRBV11-3
d_gene: -
CDR3aa: CASSPYDEETGETQYF
CDR3nt: TGTGCCAGCAGCCCATACGATGAAGAGACGGGGGAGACCCAGTACTTC

abundance: medium-sized
j_gene: TRBJ1-2
v_gene: TRBV6-4
d_gene: -
CDR3aa: CASSPSGAEGVWYGYTF
CDR3nt: TGTGCCAGCAGTCCTTCGGGTGCTGAGGGAGTATGGTATGGCTACACCTTC

abundance: -
j_gene: TRBJ2-1
v_gene: TRBV28
d_gene: -
CDR3aa: CASSFWAGSYNEQFF
CDR3nt: TGTGCCAGCAGTTTCTGGGCGGGTTCCTACAATGAGCAGTTCTTC

abundance: -
j_gene: TRBJ1-2
v_gene: TRBV6-5
d_gene: -
CDR3aa: CASKFQGYGYTF
CDR3nt: TGTGCCAGCAAATTCCAGGGCTATGGCTACACCTTC

abundance: -
j_gene: TRBJ1-1
v_gene: TRBV25-1
d_gene: TRBD1
CDR3aa: CASSGTGYTEAFF
CDR3nt: TGTGCCAGCAGTGGGACAGGGTACACTGAAGCTTTCTTT

abundance: -
j_gene: TRBJ1-2
v_gene: TRBV6-2/TRBV6-3
d_gene: TRBD1
CDR3aa: CASSYSTSTGRDRGGYTF
CDR3nt: TGTGCCAGCAGTTACTCGACCTCCACCGGCCGGGACAGGGGGGGCTACACCTTC

abundance: -
j_gene: TRBJ2-2
v_gene: TRBV28
d_gene: TRBD1
CDR3aa: CASTPLQTGLNTGELFF
CDR3nt: TGTGCCAGCACCCCCCTCCAGACAGGGCTGAACACCGGGGAGCTGTTTTTT

abundance: once
j_gene: TRBJ2-7
v_gene: TRBV5-3
d_gene: -
CDR3aa: CARSCTSQGTYEQYF
CDR3nt: TGTGCCAGAAGCTGCACGTCCCAGGGCACCTACGAGCAGTACTTC

abundance: -
j_gene: TRBJ2-4
v_gene: TRBV18
d_gene: -
CDR3aa: CASSPGASAKNIQYF
CDR3nt: TGTGCCAGCTCACCAGGGGCGAGTGCCAAAAACATTCAGTACTTC

abundance: -
j_gene: TRBJ2-1
v_gene: TRBV14
d_gene: TRBD1
CDR3aa: CASSQDPGQRSNEQFF
CDR3nt: TGTGCCAGCAGCCAAGACCCGGGACAGAGGTCCAATGAGCAGTTCTTC